The 4 T cell receptor beta chains in this list originate from one sample, sequenced in a study of blood T cell repertoires in COVID-19. Method: immunoSEQ multiplex PCR; TCRdb's copy keeps in-frame clones and lacks some. The top ten clones hold about a sixth of a sample with more than 85,000 clones, approximately 79% of them seen once. The sample consisted of peripheral blood. The receptors were sampled from a woman of 80 years or more with active or convalescent COVID-19.

In this sample, this clone turned up once. The chain recombines TRBV28 with TRBJ2-2; 7 bases agree with TRBD1. In germline, CDR1 is MDHEN, CDR2 SYDVKM. Trimming removed 7 bases from V and 5 bases from J; junction bases left unmatched: 16. CDR3 length: 17 residues. CDR3 nucleotides: TGTGCCAGCACCCCGGCGTCCTTAGGGGGCTTAACCGGGGAGCTGTTTTTT. It specifies CASTPASLGGLTGELFF.

This clone ranks as medium-sized (0.01 to 0.1%). The V call is TRBV4-1, the J call TRBJ2-7, with D perhaps TRBD1 (6 bases). CDR1 is MGHRA, CDR2 YSYEKL, per germline. This CDR3 contains 14 residues. V was pared by 0 bases and J by 0 bases, with 6 bases between. In nucleotides, the CDR3 is TGCGCCAGCAGCCAAGAAGGGGGCTCCTACGAGCAGTACTTC. Translating it yields CASSQEGGSYEQYF.

The chain carries TRBV28 and TRBJ1-4; 8 bases align to TRBD1. The trim removed 6 bases at V and 8 bases at J, leaving 8 bases unmatched. CDR3 length equals 14 residues. Germline values: CDR1 MDHEN, CDR2 SYDVKM. Here the CDR3 reads CASRSGTGGEKLFF. In DNA, the CDR3 is TGTGCCAGCAGGTCCGGGACAGGTGGGGAAAAACTGTTTTTT.

The chain combines TRBV28 with TRBJ2-3; no reliable D call. The CDR3 sequence is 10 residues long. Germline V gene sequence: CDR1 MDHEN, CDR2 SYDVKM. The CDR3 DNA sequence: TGTGCTAAGTCGGCAGATACGCAGTATTTT. Its protein is CAKSADTQYF.